Below, 20 T cell receptor beta chains from the same sample are listed, as sequenced in a study of cytomegalovirus exposure and HLA in healthy donors. Amplification used 60 Vbeta primers and 13 Jbeta primers. Clones were read by immunoSEQ multiplex PCR, and TCRdb kept only the in-frame ones, dropping some. Of 90,000 to 100,000 clones in the sample, approximately 76% were seen once. Sequenced: PBMCs. These receptors originate from a woman aged 55-70 years in good health and CMV-seropositive.

This chain joins TRBV11-1 and TRBJ1-1, with D possibly being TRBD1 (5 bases). The V end lost 1 base, the J end lost 0 bases, and 9 bases lay between the germline ends. CDR3 size: 15 residues. The V gene's germline CDR1 is SGHAT and CDR2 FQDESV (reference sequence). The CDR3: CASSLDPGLNTEAFF. CDR3 DNA sequence: TGTGCCAGCAGCTTAGATCCAGGGTTGAACACTGAAGCTTTCTTT.

V is TRBV28 and J is TRBJ1-5; possible D gene TRBD1, 5 bases. V was shortened by 1 base and J by 4 bases, with 8 bases between the two germline ends. CDR3 length: 14 residues. The germline gives CDR1 MDHEN, CDR2 SYDVKM. CDR3 loop: CASSLSGRNQPQHF. The CDR3, as DNA: TGTGCCAGCAGTTTATCAGGGCGAAATCAGCCCCAGCATTTT.

V is TRBV19 and J is TRBJ2-1; maybe TRBD1 (6 bases). V gave up 6 bases and J gave up 0 bases, with 27 bases separating them. The CDR3 has 20 residues. Germline CDR1 reads LNHDA; CDR2 reads SQIVND (reference sequence). The CDR3 coding sequence is TGTGCCAGTAGATTTGGGGGCGGTGGTAGGGGCCCAAGCTCCTACAATGAGCAGTTCTTC. Its protein product is CASRFGGGGRGPSSYNEQFF.

This chain joins TRBV7-9 and TRBJ1-4; D not certain. Per the germline V gene, CDR1 is SEHNR and CDR2 is FQNEAQ (reference sequence). Trimming shortened V by 2 bases and J by 5 bases, and 6 bases separated the two germline ends. The CDR3 extends over 13 amino acids. The chain's CDR3 is CASSLRVNEKLFF. The CDR3, as DNA: TGTGCCAGCAGCTTACGCGTCAATGAAAAACTGTTTTTT.

The chain is built from TRBV28 and TRBJ1-5; D unresolved. Trimming shortened V by 5 bases and J by 0 bases, and 14 bases separated the two germline ends. The CDR3 totals 16 residues. CDR1 MDHEN and CDR2 SYDVKM come from the germline V gene. The CDR3 spells CASSPTNRDSNQPQHF. The CDR3 nucleotides are TGTGCCAGCAGTCCCACGAACCGGGATAGCAATCAGCCCCAGCATTTT.

This clone appeared a few times. The rearrangement uses TRBV6-5 and TRBJ1-1, with no clear D. Trimming removed 4 bases at V and 5 bases at J, with 5 bases between. Looked up from germline, CDR1 is MNHEY and CDR2 is SVGAGI. The CDR3 loop spans 11 amino acids. The chain's CDR3 is CASSFSTEAFF. The DNA for the CDR3 is TGTGCCAGCAGTTTCAGTACTGAAGCTTTCTTT.

The V gene is TRBV28, the J gene TRBJ1-2; no definite D call. Trimming pared 8 bases from V and 0 bases from J, leaving 7 bases between. CDR3 length equals 12 residues. Germline values: CDR1 MDHEN, CDR2 SYDVKM. CDR3 nucleotide sequence: TGTGCCAGCGGTACGGCTAACTATGGCTACACCTTC. Translation gives CASGTANYGYTF.

In its sample, this clone was seen once. V and J are TRBV7-9 and TRBJ1-2; 7 nucleotides align to TRBD1. The CDR3 loop spans 12 amino acids. V dropped 9 bases and J dropped 4; count of bases not matched to a gene: 5. CDR1 is SEHNR and CDR2 is FQNEAQ in the germline V gene (reference sequence). CDR3 protein: CASSTGAYGYTF. In DNA, the CDR3 is TGTGCCAGTTCAACAGGGGCCTATGGCTACACCTTC.

This CDR3 is CASSFRGGYTF. The CDR3 nucleotides are TGTGCCAGCAGCTTTCGGGGTGGCTACACCTTC. The chain combines TRBV11-2 with TRBJ1-2; D ambiguous. Deletions cut 3 bases from V and 7 bases from J, with 6 bases between. This CDR3 has 11 amino acids. Germline loops: CDR1 SGHAT, CDR2 FQNNGV.

This clone was seen a few times. This CDR3 reads CATSDRTGSQPQHF. The CDR3 DNA follows: TGTGCCACCTCGGACAGGACGGGGAGTCAGCCCCAGCATTTT. The J gene is TRBJ1-5, the V gene TRBV19; TRBD1 matches 7 bases. From germline, CDR1 is LNHDA and CDR2 SQIVND (reference sequence). The junction had 12 bases not matched to a gene; V was cut back by 10 bases and J by 6 bases. This CDR3 has 14 amino acids.

V usage is TRBV29-1 and J usage is TRBJ2-7, with TRBD1 matching 7 bases. Per germline, CDR1 SQVTM and CDR2 ANQGSEA. The CDR3 has 12 amino acids. Losses at the gene ends were 5 bases for V and 7 bases for J; bases not matched to a gene: 8. The chain's CDR3 is CSVIGTAGEQYF. The DNA for the CDR3 is TGCAGCGTTATCGGGACAGCCGGTGAGCAGTACTTC.

The chain combines TRBV7-2 with TRBJ2-2; perhaps TRBD2 as D (5 bases). The V gene lost 2 bases and the J gene lost 4 bases, with 8 bases spanning the gap. CDR1 SGHTA and CDR2 FQGNSA come from the germline V gene. This CDR3 is built from 14 residues. The CDR3 region is CASSLSGSTGELFF. CDR3 DNA: TGTGCCAGCAGCTTAAGCGGATCCACCGGGGAGCTGTTTTTT.

V gene TRBV5-1 combines with J gene TRBJ2-1; 11 bases fit TRBD2. Per the germline V gene, CDR1 is SGHRS and CDR2 is YFSETQ. The ends lost 2 bases at V and 6 bases at J; junction bases unmatched: 4. There are 15 residues in the CDR3. CDR3 in amino acids: CASSLTSGGLNEQFF. CDR3 DNA sequence: TGCGCCAGCAGCTTAACTAGCGGGGGTCTCAATGAGCAGTTCTTC. The full variable domain, in which reference TRBV5-1 and TRBJ2-1 provide the parts outside the CDR3, is KAGVTQTPRYLIKTRGQQVTLSCSPISGHRSVSWYQQTPGQGLQFLFEYFSETQRNKGNFPGRFSGRQFSNSRSEMNVSTLELGDSALYLCASSLTSGGLNEQFFGPGTRLTVL.

The chain carries TRBV10-1 and TRBJ2-7, with D tentatively TRBD1 (6 bases). The CDR3 runs 15 residues. The V and J ends lost 4 bases and 0 bases respectively, with 13 bases between them. Germline V gene sequence: CDR1 WNHNN, CDR2 SYGVQD (reference sequence). The CDR3 sequence: CASSGGRSSSYEQYF. The CDR3 nucleotides are TGCGCCAGCAGTGGGGGGCGGTCCAGCTCCTACGAGCAGTACTTC.

The chain is built from TRBV29-1 and TRBJ1-2; the D gene is possibly TRBD1 (5 bases). The CDR3 is made up of 14 amino acids. V lost 0 bases to trimming and J lost 7 bases, with 15 bases between them. Germline assignment: CDR1 SQVTM and CDR2 ANQGSEA. CDR3 protein: CSVEEQVGRSGYTF. The CDR3, as DNA: TGCAGCGTTGAAGAACAGGTTGGCCGGAGTGGCTACACCTTC. Full variable domain (remainder filled in from reference TRBV29-1 and TRBJ1-2): SAVISQKPSRDICQRGTSLTIQCQVDSQVTMMFWYRQQPGQSLTLIATANQGSEATYESGFVIDKFPISRPNLTFSTLTVSNMSPEDSSIYLCSVEEQVGRSGYTFGSGTRLTVV.

J is TRBJ2-7 and V is TRBV5-1; 9 bases fit TRBD2. V shed 3 bases, J shed 4 bases, and the junction held 8 bases outside the gene matches. Germline loops: CDR1 SGHRS, CDR2 YFSETQ. The CDR3 has 15 residues. The CDR3 coding sequence is TGCGCCAGCAGCTGGGTTAGCGGGAGTCAGTACGAGCAGTACTTC. It translates to CASSWVSGSQYEQYF.

The chain combines TRBV19 with TRBJ2-7; 10 positions match TRBD1. The V gene end was trimmed by 0 bases and the J gene end by 2 bases; junction bases not matched to a gene: 4. Germline CDR1 reads LNHDA; CDR2 reads SQIVND (reference sequence). The CDR3 runs 16 residues. CDR3 in amino acids: CASSIDRGQGTYEQYF. The CDR3, as DNA: TGTGCCAGTAGTATAGATCGGGGACAGGGGACCTACGAGCAGTACTTC.

This rearrangement joins TRBV29-1 to TRBJ1-4; perhaps TRBD1 as D (5 bases). Germline assignment: CDR1 SQVTM and CDR2 ANQGSEA. V lost 6 bases and J 0 bases, leaving 11 bases between the germline ends. This CDR3 is 14 amino acids long. The CDR3 here is CSVVGGATNEKLFF. CDR3 DNA: TGCAGCGTGGTGGGGGGGGCAACTAATGAAAAACTGTTTTTT.

This clone occurred a few times. This chain connects TRBV6-6 to TRBJ2-6; D perhaps matches TRBD2 (5 bases). V was trimmed by 5 bases and J by 0 bases, leaving 8 bases between them. This CDR3 has 15 amino acids. Germline V lookup: CDR1 MNHNY, CDR2 SVGAGI (reference sequence). CDR3 bases: TGTGCCAGCAGTGACCGGGACTCTGGGGCCAACGTCCTGACTTTC. Translating it yields CASSDRDSGANVLTF.

This clone occurred once. The chain employs TRBV6-1 and TRBJ2-3; 7 bases align to TRBD1. Per the germline V gene, CDR1 is MNHNS and CDR2 is SASEGT. V shed 6 bases, J shed 2 bases, and the junction held 5 bases outside the gene matches. This CDR3 is 14 amino acids long. The CDR3 protein is CASSQGGDTDTQYF. The DNA for the CDR3 is TGTGCCAGCAGCCAAGGGGGCGACACAGATACGCAGTATTTT.